These 20 T cell receptor beta chains share one sample of origin, sequenced in a study of control samples from healthy donors and cancer patients. Measured with immunoSEQ multiplex PCR; TCRdb has only the in-frame clones, and not every one. Of under 200,000 clones detected, around 94% appear once; the ten largest clones hold roughly 15%. The sequenced sample consisted of PBMCs. The receptors come from a man aged 55 to 70 with colorectal cancer.

This clone was found once. This chain links TRBV18 with TRBJ1-2, with 12 bases aligning to TRBD1. V was pared by 6 bases and J by 5 bases, with 7 bases of the junction left unmatched. The CDR3 spans 15 residues. Germline CDR1 reads KGHSH; CDR2 reads LQKENI. CDR3: CASSPGTGGEYGYTF. CDR3 coding DNA: TGTGCCAGCTCCCCCGGGACAGGGGGCGAATATGGCTACACCTTC.

The rearrangement joins TRBV4-1 to TRBJ2-2; 7 bases are a match to TRBD2. Unmatched junction bases numbered 9, after V lost 5 bases and J lost 0 bases. Germline V lookup: CDR1 MGHRA, CDR2 YSYEKL. This CDR3 is built from 17 residues. The CDR3 spells CASSNPGLAANTGELFF. The CDR3 region has the DNA TGCGCCAGCAGCAACCCCGGTCTAGCGGCGAACACCGGGGAGCTGTTTTTT.

The gene calls are TRBV2 and TRBJ2-5; 9 bases align to TRBD1. Per the germline V gene, CDR1 is SNHLY and CDR2 is FYNNEI. Losses at the gene ends were 7 bases for V and 5 bases for J; bases not matched to a gene: 8. The CDR3 extends over 14 amino acids. The CDR3, as DNA: TGTGCCAGCATCGAACAGGGGGCCTCGGAGACCCAGTACTTC. Protein sequence: CASIEQGASETQYF.

This chain uses TRBV14 with TRBJ2-2; no clear D. Trimming stripped 1 base from V and 4 bases from J, with 10 bases between. This CDR3 spans 15 amino acids. Germline V gene data show CDR1 as SGHDN and CDR2 as FVKESK. CDR3 loop: CASSQVRQSTGELFF. In DNA form, the CDR3 reads TGTGCCAGCAGCCAAGTGAGACAATCCACCGGGGAGCTGTTTTTT.

The chain is built from TRBV4-1 and TRBJ2-5; maybe TRBD1 (6 bases). The germline CDR1 and CDR2 sequences are MGHRA and YSYEKL. V shed 4 bases and J shed 4 bases, with 13 bases lying between them. The CDR3 extends over 14 amino acids. CDR3 DNA sequence: TGCGCCAGCAGCCCCGGACAGTCCAGAGAGACCCAGTACTTC. This codes for CASSPGQSRETQYF.

This clone appeared a single time. In DNA, the CDR3 is TGTGCCAGCAGATTACTAGCGGGGACCCAAGAGACCCAGTACTTC. Translating gives CASRLLAGTQETQYF. The chain couples TRBV6-5 to TRBJ2-5; TRBD2 agrees at 10 bases. This CDR3 is built from 15 residues. V shed 6 bases, J shed 1 base, and the junction held 5 bases outside the gene matches. In germline, CDR1 is MNHEY, CDR2 SVGAGI.

V gene TRBV19 combines with J gene TRBJ2-6; TRBD1 matches 8 bases. Looked up from germline, CDR1 is LNHDA and CDR2 is SQIVND (reference sequence). The CDR3 contains 16 residues. Losses at the gene ends were 7 bases for V and 2 bases for J; bases not matched to a gene: 7. CDR3 bases: TGTGCCAGTACTCGACAGGGGAGTGCTGGGGCCAACGTCCTGACTTTC. It is translated as CASTRQGSAGANVLTF.

This clone has just a few counts. The chain couples TRBV2 to TRBJ2-7; D is unclear. V was shortened by 5 bases and J by 4 bases, with 15 bases between the two germline ends. Germline V gene lookup returns CDR1 SNHLY and CDR2 FYNNEI. The CDR3 totals 14 residues. The CDR3 bases are TGTGCCAGCAGTCGGTCCTCCATAGGATACGAGCAGTACTTC. Its protein is CASSRSSIGYEQYF.

This clone was counted only a few times. The rearrangement links TRBV27 to TRBJ2-1; 8 bases align to TRBD2. The V gene's germline CDR1 is MNHEY and CDR2 SMNVEV (reference sequence). V dropped 8 bases and J dropped 6; count of bases not matched to a gene: 3. The CDR3 runs to 12 residues. The CDR3 region has the DNA TGTGCCAGCGCGGGGGGACCCAATGAGCAGTTCTTC. Translating gives CASAGGPNEQFF.

The chain combines TRBV4-3 with TRBJ1-5; D gene uncertain. This CDR3 region has 13 residues. V was clipped by 0 bases and J by 6 bases, with 6 bases between them. Germline CDR1 is LGHNA and CDR2 is YSLEER. CDR3 in DNA: TGCGCCAGCAGCCAAGATATGGCTCAGCCCCAGCATTTT. It specifies CASSQDMAQPQHF.

This chain links TRBV5-6 with TRBJ2-1; D perhaps matches TRBD2 (5 bases). From germline, CDR1 is SGHDT and CDR2 YYEEEE. The ends were cut back, 5 bases at V and 8 bases at J, with 8 bases in the middle. The CDR3 contains 11 residues. The CDR3 DNA is TGTGCCAGCAGGAGGGAGTATGAGCAGTTCTTC. Its protein product is CASRREYEQFF.

V usage is TRBV18 and J usage is TRBJ2-1, with a tentative D call TRBD1 (6 bases). The V and J ends lost 2 bases and 6 bases respectively, with 17 bases between them. Germline CDR1 reads KGHSH; CDR2 reads LQKENI. The length of the CDR3 is 16 residues. Written as DNA, the CDR3 is TGTGCCAGCTCACCAAACCGGGACACTGAAATCAATGAGCAGTTCTTC. Amino acids: CASSPNRDTEINEQFF.

This clone was recorded only once. This sequence joins TRBV9 and TRBJ2-3; 8 nucleotides match TRBD2. The ends lost 3 bases at V and 9 bases at J; junction bases unmatched: 12. Germline V gene lookup returns CDR1 SGDLS and CDR2 YYNGEE. This CDR3 has 15 residues. Written as DNA, the CDR3 is TGTGCCAGCAGCGGGGATAGCGGGGCCCCGGGGACGCAGTATTTT. It translates to CASSGDSGAPGTQYF.

V gene TRBV19 combines with J gene TRBJ1-2, with TRBD1 identical over 8 bases. The germline V gene has CDR1 LNHDA and CDR2 SQIVND (reference sequence). Trimming took 5 bases from V and 4 from J; bases not matched to a gene: 15. This CDR3 is 17 amino acids long. This CDR3 is CASSPARTGKVTYGYTF. In nucleotides, the CDR3 is TGTGCCAGTAGTCCAGCCCGGACAGGGAAAGTCACCTATGGCTACACCTTC.

This sequence joins TRBV21-1 and TRBJ2-1. TRBV21-1 is given as a pseudogene. This CDR3 is built from 13 residues. Here the CDR3 reads CASSTKGGNEQFF. The CDR3 coding sequence is TGTGCCAGCAGCACCAAAGGGGGGAATGAGCAGTTCTTC.

The chain combines TRBV4-3 with TRBJ1-2; perhaps TRBD1 as D (6 bases). Germline V gene lookup returns CDR1 LGHNA and CDR2 YSLEER. Trimming cost V 2 bases and J 9 bases, with 16 bases left between them. The CDR3 spans 14 residues. The CDR3 sequence is CASSQSHRDRRYTF. CDR3 sequence (DNA): TGCGCCAGCAGCCAATCCCACAGGGATCGGCGCTACACCTTC.

J is TRBJ1-4 and V is TRBV7-2, with 8 bases matching TRBD1. The V gene end was trimmed by 7 bases and the J gene end by 8 bases; junction bases not matched to a gene: 9. The germline CDR1 and CDR2 sequences are SGHTA and FQGNSA. The CDR3 is 14 residues long. The CDR3 DNA reads as TGTGCCAGCAAGGCAGGGGGCCATGAAGAAAAACTGTTTTTT. Translation: CASKAGGHEEKLFF.

This chain's CDR3 is CASSLGGSGLPIYEQYF. CDR3 bases: TGCGCCAGCAGCTTGGGTGGTAGCGGGTTACCCATCTACGAGCAGTACTTC. This sequence joins TRBV5-1 and TRBJ2-7, with TRBD2 matching over 7 bases. CDR3 length equals 17 residues. The trim removed 0 bases at V and 3 bases at J, leaving 12 bases unmatched. Germline CDR1 reads SGHRS; CDR2 reads YFSETQ.

V usage is TRBV11-2 and J usage is TRBJ1-6, with unresolved D. Germline-derived CDR1 and CDR2 are SGHAT and FQNNGV. With 1 base removed from V and 10 bases from J, the gap between germline ends came to 8 bases. CDR3 length: 13 residues. The CDR3 region is CASSLGGESPLHF. The CDR3 DNA is TGTGCCAGCAGCTTAGGTGGGGAGTCACCCCTCCACTTT. The variable domain in full, with the rest retrieved from reference TRBV11-2 and TRBJ1-6, is EAGVAQSPRYKIIEKRQSVAFWCNPISGHATLYWYQQILGQGPKLLIQFQNNGVVDDSQLPKDRFSAERLKGVDSTLKIQPAKLEDSAVYLCASSLGGESPLHFGNGTRLTVT.

The gene calls are TRBV24-1 and TRBJ1-1; D call uncertain. CDR1 KGHDR and CDR2 SFDVKD come from the germline V gene. The CDR3 contains 12 residues. Between the trimmed V and J ends, which lost 4 bases and 5 bases, there was a span of 7 bases. In DNA form, the CDR3 reads TGTGCCACCAGTGACTTGCGAACTGAAGCTTTCTTT. It yields the protein CATSDLRTEAFF.